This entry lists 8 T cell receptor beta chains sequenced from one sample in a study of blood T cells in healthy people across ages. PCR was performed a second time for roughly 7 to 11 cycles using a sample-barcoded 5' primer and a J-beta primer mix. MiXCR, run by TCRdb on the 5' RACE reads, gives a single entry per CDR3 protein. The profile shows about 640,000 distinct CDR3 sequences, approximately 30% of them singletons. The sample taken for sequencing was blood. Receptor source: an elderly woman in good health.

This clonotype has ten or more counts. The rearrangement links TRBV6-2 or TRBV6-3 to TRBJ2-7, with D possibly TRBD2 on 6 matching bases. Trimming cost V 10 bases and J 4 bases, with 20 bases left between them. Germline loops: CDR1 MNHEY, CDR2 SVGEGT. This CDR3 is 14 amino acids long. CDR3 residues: CATTDGGPRYEQYF. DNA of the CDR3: TGTGCCACCACAGACGGGGGTCCAAGATACGAGCAGTACTTC.

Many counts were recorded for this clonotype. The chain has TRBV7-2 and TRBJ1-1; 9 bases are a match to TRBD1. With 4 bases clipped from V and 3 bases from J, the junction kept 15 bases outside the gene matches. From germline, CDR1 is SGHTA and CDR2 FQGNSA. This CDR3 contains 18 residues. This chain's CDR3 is CASSSQTGGVIKDTEAFF. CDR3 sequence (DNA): TGTGCCAGCAGCTCGCAGACAGGGGGAGTTATTAAGGACACTGAAGCTTTCTTT.

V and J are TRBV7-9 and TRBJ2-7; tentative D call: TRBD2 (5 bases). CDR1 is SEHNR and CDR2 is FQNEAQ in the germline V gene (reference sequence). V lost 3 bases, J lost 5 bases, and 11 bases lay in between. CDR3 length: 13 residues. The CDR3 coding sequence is TGTGCCAGCAGCTTCCGGGAATTTGACGAGCAGTACTTC. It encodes CASSFREFDEQYF.

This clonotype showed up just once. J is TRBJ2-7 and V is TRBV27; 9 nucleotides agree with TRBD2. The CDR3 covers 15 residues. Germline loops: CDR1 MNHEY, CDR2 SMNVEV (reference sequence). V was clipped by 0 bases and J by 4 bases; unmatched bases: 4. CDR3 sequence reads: CASSLSIAGEYEQYF. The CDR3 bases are TGTGCCAGCAGTTTATCGATAGCGGGAGAATACGAGCAGTACTTC.

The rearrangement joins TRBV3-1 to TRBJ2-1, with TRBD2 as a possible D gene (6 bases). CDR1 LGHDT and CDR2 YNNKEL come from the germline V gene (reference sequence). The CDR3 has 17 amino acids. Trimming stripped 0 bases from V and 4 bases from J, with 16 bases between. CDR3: CASSQDRRGEAYNEQFF. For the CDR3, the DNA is TGTGCCAGCAGCCAAGATAGGCGGGGTGAAGCATACAATGAGCAGTTCTTC.

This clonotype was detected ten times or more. CDR3 sequence (DNA): TGTGCCAGCAGCTTGTGGGACAGGGATGAGCAGTTCTTC. This encodes CASSLWDRDEQFF. This chain uses TRBV5-5 with TRBJ2-1, with 9 bases matching TRBD1. Germline V CDR1 and CDR2: SGHKS, YYEKEE (reference sequence). The junction had 1 base not matched to a gene; V was cut back by 1 base and J by 8 bases. CDR3 length equals 13 residues.

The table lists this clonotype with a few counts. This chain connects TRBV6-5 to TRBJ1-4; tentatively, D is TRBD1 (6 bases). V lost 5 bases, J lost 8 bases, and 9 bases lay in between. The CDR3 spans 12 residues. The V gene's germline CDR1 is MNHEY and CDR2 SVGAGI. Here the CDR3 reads CASSTGTEKLFF. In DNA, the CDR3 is TGTGCCAGCAGTACGGGGACAGAAAAACTGTTTTTT.

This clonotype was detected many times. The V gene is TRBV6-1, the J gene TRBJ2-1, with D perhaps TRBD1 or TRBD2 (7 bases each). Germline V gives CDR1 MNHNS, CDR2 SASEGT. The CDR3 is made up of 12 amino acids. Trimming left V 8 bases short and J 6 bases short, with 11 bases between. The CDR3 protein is CASSRGGNEQFF. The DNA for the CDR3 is TGTGCCAGCTCCAGGGGGGGCAATGAGCAGTTCTTC.